What follows are 3 T cell receptor beta chains derived from one specimen sequenced in a study of T cells in localized non-small cell lung cancer. Sequenced by immunoSEQ multiplex PCR; TCRdb stores in-frame clones only, minus some. This table has several thousand clones, around 92% appearing once. Sample: peripheral blood, taken before any cancer treatment. Receptors were obtained from a female donor over 55 with stage II squamous cell lung carcinoma.

For the CDR3, the DNA is TGTGCCAGCAGTGCATCACAGGGGGCCTGGAATTCACCCCTCCACTTT. Amino acids: CASSASQGAWNSPLHF. This chain uses TRBV28 with TRBJ1-6; TRBD1 aligns across 9 bases. CDR1 and CDR2 from the germline V gene are MDHEN and SYDVKM. The CDR3 is made up of 16 amino acids. Trimming at V came to 5 bases and at J to 7 bases, leaving 9 bases not matched to a gene. Drawing the rest from reference TRBV28 and TRBJ1-6, the complete variable domain is DVKVTQSSRYLVKRTGEKVFLECVQDMDHENMFWYRQDPGLGLRLIYFSYDVKMKEKGDIPEGYSVSREKKERFSLILESASTNQTSMYLCASSASQGAWNSPLHFGNGTRLTVT.

The V gene is TRBV9, the J gene TRBJ2-1; D gene uncertain. Germline CDR1 is SGDLS and CDR2 is YYNGEE. The CDR3 has 13 residues. V dropped 4 bases and J dropped 0 bases, with 5 bases sitting between them. CDR3 loop: CASSFNSYNEQFF. The CDR3 DNA reads TGTGCCAGCAGCTTCAACTCCTACAATGAGCAGTTCTTC. The full variable domain, with the rest looked up from reference TRBV9 and TRBJ2-1, is DSGVTQTPKHLITATGQRVTLRCSPRSGDLSVYWYQQSLDQGLQFLIQYYNGEERAKGNILERFSAQQFPDLHSELNLSSLELGDSALYFCASSFNSYNEQFFGPGTRLTVL.

The CDR3 sequence is CASSLVAQGAREIRDTQYF. The CDR3 nucleotides read TGTGCCAGCAGCTTAGTAGCGCAGGGGGCGCGAGAAATTAGAGATACGCAGTATTTT. The rearrangement links TRBV7-9 to TRBJ2-3; 8 nucleotides match TRBD1. The ends lost 1 base at V and 5 bases at J; junction bases unmatched: 17. The CDR3 length is 19 residues. Germline V lookup: CDR1 SEHNR, CDR2 FQNEAQ (reference sequence).